This entry lists 30 T cell receptor beta chains sequenced from one sample in a study of blood T cell repertoires in COVID-19. Sequenced by immunoSEQ multiplex PCR; TCRdb stores in-frame clones only, minus some. The sample shows some 150,000 clones, around 85% of them seen only once. The sample taken for sequencing was PBMCs or T cells enriched from blood (not recorded which). These receptor sequences come from a man between 50 and 59 years old who had recovered from COVID-19.

The J gene is TRBJ2-2, the V gene TRBV7-2; D call uncertain. Per germline, CDR1 SGHTA and CDR2 FQGNSA. Trimming removed 2 bases at V and 2 bases at J, with 6 bases between. The CDR3 length is 14 residues. CDR3 loop: CASSLLVNTGELFF. The CDR3 DNA sequence: TGTGCCAGCAGCTTACTAGTAAACACCGGGGAGCTGTTTTTT.

The genes are TRBV3-1 (or the pseudogene TRBV3-2) and TRBJ1-3; maybe TRBD1 (5 bases). The CDR3 is 14 amino acids. Germline CDR1 is LGHDT and CDR2 is YNNKEL (reference sequence). Trimming pared 5 bases from V and 0 bases from J, leaving 8 bases between. CDR3 bases: TGTGCCAGCAGCTTAGGGGCCTCTGGAAACACCATATATTTT. Amino acids: CASSLGASGNTIYF.

Written as DNA, the CDR3 is TGTGCCAGCTCAACAAGTAGCGGGAACACCGGGGAGCTGTTTTTT. Protein product: CASSTSSGNTGELFF. The gene calls are TRBV18 and TRBJ2-2, with D possibly matching TRBD2 (6 bases). The CDR3 spans 15 residues. Germline-derived CDR1 and CDR2 are KGHSH and LQKENI. The ends were cut back, 5 bases at V and 1 base at J, with 11 bases in the middle.

The J gene is TRBJ2-2, the V gene TRBV6-5; D gene ambiguous. The germline V and J ends were trimmed by 0 bases and 4 bases, with 6 bases remaining between them. The CDR3 consists of 14 residues. Per germline, CDR1 MNHEY and CDR2 SVGAGI. For the CDR3, the DNA is TGTGCCAGCAGTTACTCTGGCGGCACCGGGGAGCTGTTTTTT. This codes for CASSYSGGTGELFF.

The rearrangement uses TRBV28 and TRBJ2-3, with D maybe TRBD2 (6 bases). V was clipped by 3 bases and J by 0 bases, with 10 bases between them. The CDR3 runs 15 residues. The germline V gene has CDR1 MDHEN and CDR2 SYDVKM. The CDR3 nucleotides read TGTGCCAGCAGTTTGGGGGACTCTAGCACAGATACGCAGTATTTT. This translates into CASSLGDSSTDTQYF.

This chain links TRBV12-5 with TRBJ1-1, with TRBD1 matching over 7 bases. This CDR3 has 14 amino acids. Germline CDR1 is LGHNT and CDR2 is FRNRAP. The ends lost 0 bases at V and 7 bases at J; junction bases unmatched: 5. The CDR3 loop reads CASGLVRGQNEAFF. CDR3 nucleotides: TGTGCTAGTGGTTTGGTACGGGGACAGAATGAAGCTTTCTTT.

The chain uses TRBV20-1 and TRBJ2-5; TRBD2 agrees at 14 bases. V was pared by 3 bases and J by 2 bases, with 5 bases of the junction left unmatched. This CDR3 comprises 16 residues. Germline CDR1 is DFQATT and CDR2 is SNEGSKA (reference sequence). The CDR3 sequence: CSASYGTSGGQETQYF. The CDR3 DNA reads TGCAGTGCTAGTTACGGGACTAGCGGGGGTCAAGAGACCCAGTACTTC.

This clone was observed a few times. This chain connects TRBV11-2 to TRBJ1-2, with D tentatively TRBD1 (5 bases). The CDR3 extends over 15 amino acids. Per the germline V gene, CDR1 is SGHAT and CDR2 is FQNNGV. Deletions cut 5 bases from V and 0 bases from J, with 13 bases between. The DNA of the CDR3 is TGTGCCAGCAGCGCGGGACTTACAGCTAACTATGGCTACACCTTC. Translating gives CASSAGLTANYGYTF.

The gene calls are TRBV15 and TRBJ2-1, with D possibly being TRBD2 (7 bases). Germline loops: CDR1 LNHNV, CDR2 YYDKDF (reference sequence). This CDR3 comprises 15 residues. V was trimmed by 0 bases and J by 8 bases, leaving 14 bases between them. The CDR3 reads CATSRDRGGGDEQFF. CDR3 DNA sequence: TGTGCCACCAGCAGAGATCGTGGCGGGGGCGATGAGCAGTTCTTC. Complete variable domain (other parts from reference TRBV15 and TRBJ2-1): DAMVIQNPRYQVTQFGKPVTLSCSQTLNHNVMYWYQQKSSQAPKLLFHYYDKDFNNEADTPDNFQSRRPNTSFCFLDIRSPGLGDTAMYLCATSRDRGGGDEQFFGPGTRLTVL.

This chain uses TRBV7-2 with TRBJ2-1; possible D gene TRBD2, 6 bases. Germline loops: CDR1 SGHTA, CDR2 FQGNSA. Trimming left V 2 bases short and J 10 bases short, with 12 bases between. The CDR3 length is 13 residues. CDR3 region: CASSLRLRGEQFF. The CDR3, as DNA: TGTGCCAGCAGCTTAAGGCTGCGGGGCGAGCAGTTCTTC.

V and J are TRBV13 and TRBJ1-2, with 9 bases aligning to TRBD1. Germline V lookup: CDR1 PRHDT, CDR2 FYEKMQ (reference sequence). With V trimmed by 6 bases and J by 5 bases, 1 base remained unmatched. The CDR3 is made up of 12 amino acids. As DNA, the CDR3 is TGTGCCAGCAGTGGGACAGGGTATGGCTACACCTTC. Translation: CASSGTGYGYTF.

The CDR3 nucleotides are TGCAGTGCTAGTCCCGGGGGTAGCACCTACGAGCAGTACTTC. It translates to CSASPGGSTYEQYF. The chain has TRBV20-1 and TRBJ2-7; D is perhaps TRBD2 (6 bases). CDR1 and CDR2 (germline): DFQATT, SNEGSKA (reference sequence). The CDR3 runs to 14 residues. V lost 3 bases and J lost 2, with 14 bases in between.

About this clone itself: At one end, the junction sequence differs from germline, possibly due to a read error. This chain connects TRBV7-7 to TRBJ2-2, with 12 bases fitting TRBD2. The CDR3 runs 18 residues. Germline loops: CDR1 SSHAT, CDR2 FNYEAQ (reference sequence). CDR3 in amino acids: CASSSTSGGTLNTGELFF. Written as DNA, the CDR3 is TGTGCTAGCAGTTCGACTAGCGGGGGAACCCTGAACACCGGGGAGCTGTTTTTT.

The chain links TRBV19 to TRBJ2-7; D perhaps matches TRBD1 (6 bases). Germline CDR1 is LNHDA and CDR2 is SQIVND (reference sequence). This CDR3 is 13 amino acids long. With 4 bases removed from V and 7 bases from J, the gap between germline ends came to 14 bases. CDR3 region: CASSTNREAEQYF. CDR3 in DNA: TGTGCCAGTAGTACGAACAGGGAAGCGGAGCAGTACTTC.

The chain recombines TRBV7-3 with TRBJ1-4, with TRBD1 matching 8 bases. V gave up 5 bases and J gave up 4 bases; unmatched junction bases: 3. In germline, CDR1 is SGHTA, CDR2 FQGTGA. CDR3 size: 14 residues. CDR3 nucleotides: TGTGCCAGCAGCCTGACAGGGGATAATGAAAAACTGTTTTTT. It yields the protein CASSLTGDNEKLFF. Full variable domain (missing parts from reference TRBV7-3 and TRBJ1-4): GAGVSQTPSNKVTEKGKYVELRCDPISGHTALYWYRQSLGQGPEFLIYFQGTGAADDSGLPNDRFFAVRPEGSVSTLKIQRTERGDSAVYLCASSLTGDNEKLFFGSGTQLSVL.

The V call is TRBV7-2, the J call TRBJ2-3; possible D gene TRBD2, 5 bases. Germline assignment: CDR1 SGHTA and CDR2 FQGNSA. Trimming removed 1 base from V and 6 bases from J, with 14 bases in between. This CDR3 has 15 residues. CDR3: CASSLVVGAGDTQYF. CDR3 sequence (DNA): TGTGCCAGCAGCTTAGTGGTGGGTGCGGGTGATACGCAGTATTTT.

This rearrangement joins TRBV4-2 to TRBJ2-6; 10 bases fit TRBD1. This CDR3 contains 19 residues. Unmatched junction bases numbered 10, after V lost 3 bases and J lost 2 bases. Germline CDR1 reads LGHNA; CDR2 reads YNFKEQ. As DNA, the CDR3 is TGTGCCAGCAGCCAGTATACCCCCGGGACAGGGGCTGGGGCCAACGTCCTGACTTTC. Residues: CASSQYTPGTGAGANVLTF.

This sequence joins TRBV7-2 and TRBJ2-3; TRBD2 agrees at 12 bases. V dropped 3 bases and J dropped 6; count of bases not matched to a gene: 4. CDR3 length equals 15 residues. In germline, CDR1 is SGHTA, CDR2 FQGNSA. The CDR3 coding sequence is TGTGCCAGCAGCTTTACTAGCGGGGGGTTCGATACGCAGTATTTT. Its protein is CASSFTSGGFDTQYF.

The genes are TRBV5-6 and TRBJ2-7; 9 nucleotides line up with TRBD1. The CDR3 contains 13 residues. The V and J ends lost 2 bases and 7 bases, in that order; junction bases with no gene match: 4. The V gene's germline CDR1 is SGHDT and CDR2 YYEEEE. CDR3: CASSFTQGAEQYF. DNA for the CDR3: TGTGCCAGCAGCTTTACACAGGGGGCAGAGCAGTACTTC.

The CDR3 region has the DNA TGCGCCAGCAGCCAAGGGGTAGCCCACACTGAAGCTTTCTTT. This codes for CASSQGVAHTEAFF. The chain combines TRBV4-3 with TRBJ1-1, with D unresolved. The germline V gene has CDR1 LGHNA and CDR2 YSLEER. CDR3 size: 14 residues. Trimming shortened V by 1 base and J by 3 bases, and 9 bases separated the two germline ends.

This chain links TRBV12-3 or TRBV12-4 with TRBJ2-1; no reliable D call. The CDR3 is 12 amino acids. V was trimmed by 3 bases and J by 9 bases, leaving 9 bases between them. The CDR3 loop is CASSFLRAEQFF. CDR3 sequence (DNA): TGTGCCAGCAGTTTTCTGCGCGCTGAGCAGTTCTTC.

The table lists this clone with a count of one. J is TRBJ2-2 and V is TRBV2; 8 bases are shared with TRBD1. Germline V gene data show CDR1 as SNHLY and CDR2 as FYNNEI. This CDR3 spans 16 amino acids. J lost 7 bases, V lost 1 base, and 8 bases had no gene match. The CDR3: CASSEGAGGIDGELFF. DNA of the CDR3: TGTGCCAGCAGTGAAGGGGCAGGGGGCATTGACGGGGAGCTGTTTTTT. The variable domain in full, completed from reference TRBV2 and TRBJ2-2, reads EPEVTQTPSHQVTQMGQEVILRCVPISNHLYFYWYRQILGQKVEFLVSFYNNEISEKSEIFDDQFSVERPDGSNFTLKIRSTKLEDSAMYFCASSEGAGGIDGELFFGEGSRLTVL.

The V gene is TRBV28, the J gene TRBJ1-1, with D perhaps matching TRBD1 (6 bases). Germline values: CDR1 MDHEN, CDR2 SYDVKM. V lost 3 bases and J 13 bases, leaving 15 bases between the germline ends. The CDR3 is 12 amino acids. CDR3 residues: CASSLWGGRFFF. CDR3 DNA: TGTGCCAGCAGTTTGTGGGGGGGGCGCTTTTTCTTT.

V usage is TRBV12-5 and J usage is TRBJ1-1, with D perhaps TRBD1 (5 bases). This CDR3 comprises 14 residues. Germline V gene sequence: CDR1 LGHNT, CDR2 FRNRAP. V was shortened by 4 bases and J by 1 base, with 10 bases between the two germline ends. As DNA, the CDR3 is TGTGCTAGTGGTTCCCCCGACAGGAACACTGAAGCTTTCTTT. As protein: CASGSPDRNTEAFF.

This clone was observed many times. The chain combines TRBV19 with TRBJ2-3, with D perhaps matching TRBD1 (6 bases). Germline lookup yields CDR1 LNHDA and CDR2 SQIVND (reference sequence). V lost 7 bases to trimming and J lost 3 bases, with 14 bases between them. This CDR3 region has 14 residues. The CDR3 here is CASTNSQGTDTQYF. DNA for the CDR3: TGTGCCAGTACCAACAGCCAGGGGACAGATACGCAGTATTTT.

For this clone: The junction differs from germline at one of its ends, possibly a read error. Written as DNA, the CDR3 is TGTGCTAGTGGCTTGGGACAGATCTACGAGCAGTACTTC. Its translation: CASGLGQIYEQYF. This rearrangement joins TRBV12-5 to TRBJ2-7, with 7 bases fitting TRBD1. CDR1 is LGHNT and CDR2 is FRNRAP in the germline V gene. This CDR3 region has 13 residues.

The rearrangement links TRBV4-1 to TRBJ2-5; 10 nucleotides match TRBD1. This CDR3 spans 17 amino acids. Germline V CDR1 and CDR2: MGHRA, YSYEKL. Germline trimming cut 0 bases from V and 5 bases from J; bases unmatched to any gene: 9. CDR3: CASSQDPGQGFRETQYF. The CDR3 DNA sequence: TGCGCCAGCAGCCAAGATCCGGGACAGGGGTTTCGGGAGACCCAGTACTTC.

J is TRBJ2-1 and V is TRBV6-2 or TRBV6-3, with 9 bases lining up with TRBD1. The germline gives CDR1 MNHEY, CDR2 SVGEGT. Germline trimming cut 3 bases from V and 5 bases from J; bases unmatched to any gene: 2. There are 14 residues in the CDR3. CDR3 region: CASSYNRGHNEQFF. The CDR3 nucleotides read TGTGCCAGCAGTTATAACAGGGGGCACAATGAGCAGTTCTTC.

The chain couples TRBV27 to TRBJ2-7, with a tentative D call TRBD1 (6 bases). The V and J ends lost 6 bases and 6 bases respectively, with 15 bases between them. The germline V gene has CDR1 MNHEY and CDR2 SMNVEV (reference sequence). The CDR3 is 13 residues long. This CDR3 is CASRGNRALEQYF. CDR3 nucleotide sequence: TGTGCCAGCAGAGGGAACAGGGCCCTCGAGCAGTACTTC.

The chain carries TRBV6-5 and TRBJ1-5, with 9 bases aligning to TRBD1. Trimming took 6 bases from V and 3 from J; bases not matched to a gene: 6. Germline values: CDR1 MNHEY, CDR2 SVGAGI. This CDR3 is built from 15 residues. CDR3 nucleotide sequence: TGTGCCAGCAGGAAGGACAGGGGCGACAATCAGCCCCAGCATTTT. Its translation is CASRKDRGDNQPQHF.